Each of the 18 T cell receptor beta chains below was sequenced from the same sample in a study of Ad26.COV2.S vaccination and SARS-CoV-2 variants. Assay: immunoSEQ multiplex PCR; the TCRdb copy retains only in-frame clones and omits some. The sample has about 260,000 clones, 87% seen once. Treatment defined: roughly 19 received Ad26.COV2.S at low or high dose, single or two shots; roughly five received placebo; per-sample allocation not given. Sampling was performed 63 days after the first vaccine or placebo injection. Source: peripheral blood, taken in a trial of Ad26.COV2.S vaccine versus placebo. These receptors were taken from a person aged 18-65 years who received the Ad26.COV2.S COVID-19 vaccine or a placebo.

This chain joins TRBV6-2 or TRBV6-3 and TRBJ2-4, with a weak D call TRBD1 (6 bases). From germline, CDR1 is MNHEY and CDR2 SVGEGT. V gave up 6 bases and J gave up 0 bases, with 9 bases separating them. CDR3 size: 14 residues. The CDR3 protein is CASSLQGAKNIQYF. The CDR3 DNA is TGTGCCAGCAGCCTACAGGGAGCCAAAAACATTCAGTACTTC.

J is TRBJ2-5 and V is TRBV7-3; D unclear. With 1 base removed from V and 5 bases from J, the gap between germline ends came to 8 bases. Germline V gene data show CDR1 as SGHTA and CDR2 as FQGTGA. The CDR3 extends over 13 amino acids. The CDR3 nucleotides are TGTGCCAGCAGCTTAAGGCCAAGTGAGACCCAGTACTTC. It specifies CASSLRPSETQYF. The entire variable domain, with the rest obtained from reference TRBV7-3 and TRBJ2-5, is as follows: GAGVSQTPSNKVTEKGKYVELRCDPISGHTALYWYRQSLGQGPEFLIYFQGTGAADDSGLPNDRFFAVRPEGSVSTLKIQRTERGDSAVYLCASSLRPSETQYFGPGTRLLVL.

V and J are TRBV3-1 (or the pseudogene TRBV3-2) and TRBJ2-1; D is ambiguous. Germline CDR1 reads LGHDT; CDR2 reads YNNKEL (reference sequence). V was cut by 1 base and J by 6 bases, with 10 bases left in between. The CDR3 has 14 residues. Here the CDR3 DNA reads TGTGCCAGCAGCCAAGTCAACGAACGCAATGAGCAGTTCTTC. As protein: CASSQVNERNEQFF.

This clone showed up just a few times. The J gene is TRBJ2-2, the V gene TRBV3-1 (or the pseudogene TRBV3-2); D remains unclear. Trimming cost V 7 bases and J 4 bases, with 19 bases left between them. The CDR3 is 16 amino acids. CDR1 is LGHDT and CDR2 is YNNKEL in the germline V gene (reference sequence). The CDR3, as DNA: TGTGCCAGCACCCCGCGGAGCTATACCGCCACCGGGGAGCTGTTTTTT. It yields the protein CASTPRSYTATGELFF.

V is TRBV3-1 (or the pseudogene TRBV3-2) and J is TRBJ2-1; tentatively, D is TRBD2 (6 bases). The CDR3 has 14 residues. Germline assignment: CDR1 LGHDT and CDR2 YNNKEL (reference sequence). Trimming pared 4 bases from V and 7 bases from J, leaving 14 bases between. CDR3 region: CASSPFTGRNEQFF. DNA for the CDR3: TGTGCCAGCAGCCCTTTTACGGGGAGGAATGAGCAGTTCTTC.

V usage is TRBV6-5 and J usage is TRBJ2-5; possibly TRBD1 for D (6 bases). V lost 2 bases and J lost 2, with 15 bases in between. The CDR3 contains 16 residues. Germline CDR1 and CDR2: MNHEY and SVGAGI. The CDR3 here is CASSYRLWDTQETQYF. DNA of the CDR3: TGTGCCAGCAGTTACCGCCTTTGGGACACACAAGAGACCCAGTACTTC.

This rearrangement joins TRBV5-4 to TRBJ2-3, with TRBD1 matching 8 bases. CDR3 size: 16 residues. Trimming removed 0 bases from V and 4 bases from J; junction bases left unmatched: 7. Germline V gives CDR1 SGHNT, CDR2 YYREEE (reference sequence). The CDR3 sequence is CASSLAPGQEADTQYF. In DNA, the CDR3 is TGTGCCAGCAGCTTGGCCCCGGGACAGGAGGCAGATACGCAGTATTTT.

This clone has only one observation. The rearrangement joins TRBV5-8 to TRBJ2-7; no firm D call. The CDR3 consists of 13 residues. CDR1 and CDR2 (germline): SGHTS, YDEGEE. Between the trimmed V and J ends, which lost 2 bases and 2 bases, there was a span of 8 bases. The CDR3 DNA reads as TGTGCCAGCAGCTTTTGGAACGCCTACGAGCAGTACGTC. Its protein is CASSFWNAYEQYV.

This rearrangement joins TRBV6-5 to TRBJ1-6, with 8 bases fitting TRBD1. The CDR3 contains 15 residues. Germline CDR1 is MNHEY and CDR2 is SVGAGI. The V and J ends lost 3 bases and 5 bases, in that order; junction bases with no gene match: 3. CDR3 region: CASSYRTGNNSPLHF. The CDR3 DNA reads as TGTGCCAGCAGTTATAGGACAGGGAATAATTCACCCCTCCACTTT.

V is TRBV3-1 (or the pseudogene TRBV3-2) and J is TRBJ2-2; no reliable D call. CDR1 and CDR2 (germline): LGHDT, YNNKEL (reference sequence). This CDR3 spans 14 amino acids. Trimming removed 3 bases from V and 4 bases from J, with 9 bases in between. CDR3 coding DNA: TGTGCCAGCAGCCATCCCCCCGGCACCGGGGAGCTGTTTTTT. Translation: CASSHPPGTGELFF.

V is TRBV5-1 and J is TRBJ2-1; TRBD2 agrees at 10 bases. This CDR3 is 16 amino acids long. The germline gives CDR1 SGHRS, CDR2 YFSETQ. V was clipped by 0 bases and J by 7 bases; unmatched bases: 7. The CDR3 sequence is CASSLVVAGGGNEQFF. As DNA, the CDR3 is TGCGCCAGCAGCTTGGTGGTAGCGGGGGGAGGTAATGAGCAGTTCTTC.

This rearrangement joins TRBV24-1 to TRBJ2-6; TRBD1 agrees at 9 bases. CDR1 is KGHDR and CDR2 is SFDVKD in the germline V gene. Trimming removed 9 bases from V and 0 bases from J; junction bases left unmatched: 8. The CDR3 loop spans 17 amino acids. In nucleotides, the CDR3 is TGTGCCACCGCCGGACAGGGGAAGGCCTCTGGGGCCAACGTCCTGACTTTC. This gives the protein CATAGQGKASGANVLTF.

This rearrangement joins TRBV4-1 to TRBJ1-5; the match to TRBD1 covers 8 bases. Germline values: CDR1 MGHRA, CDR2 YSYEKL. The trim removed 3 bases at V and 5 bases at J, leaving 6 bases unmatched. The CDR3 is 15 amino acids. CDR3 coding DNA: TGCGCCAGCAGCCACCACAGGGGGTATTATCAGCCCCAGCATTTT. It encodes CASSHHRGYYQPQHF.

The chain recombines TRBV29-1 with TRBJ2-1, with 9 nucleotides matching TRBD2. With 3 bases clipped from V and 4 bases from J, the junction kept 10 bases outside the gene matches. The CDR3 covers 16 residues. Germline CDR1 SQVTM, CDR2 ANQGSEA. The CDR3 DNA sequence: TGCAGCGTTGACAGGTCGTCTAGCGGGATGTACAATGAGCAGTTCTTC. The encoded protein is CSVDRSSSGMYNEQFF.

The V and J genes are TRBV30 and TRBJ1-5; D is perhaps TRBD1 (5 bases). V gave up 0 bases and J gave up 7 bases, with 10 bases separating them. This CDR3 is 13 amino acids long. Germline CDR1 is GTSNPN and CDR2 is SVGIG (reference sequence). As DNA, the CDR3 is TGTGCCTGGAGTGTAAGGGGTCGCCAGCCCCAGCATTTT. Its protein is CAWSVRGRQPQHF.

This rearrangement joins TRBV7-9 to TRBJ1-1; no clear D. The V and J ends lost 4 bases and 6 bases respectively, with 24 bases between them. This CDR3 contains 17 residues. CDR1 is SEHNR, CDR2 FQNEAQ, per germline (reference sequence). The CDR3: CASSSPRLFGNKAEAFF. CDR3 nucleotide sequence: TGTGCCAGCAGCTCCCCGCGCCTTTTCGGGAACAAGGCTGAAGCTTTCTTT. The whole variable domain, remainder taken from reference TRBV7-9 and TRBJ1-1, is DTGVSQNPRHKITKRGQNVTFRCDPISEHNRLYWYRQTLGQGPEFLTYFQNEAQLEKSRLLSDRFSAERPKGSFSTLEIQRTEQGDSAMYLCASSSPRLFGNKAEAFFGQGTRLTVV.

This CDR3 reads CASSHGDGNSYNSPLHF. The CDR3 region has the DNA TGCGCCAGCAGCCACGGGGACGGAAACTCCTATAATTCACCCCTCCACTTT. The rearrangement joins TRBV5-1 to TRBJ1-6; D may be TRBD1 (5 bases). V was trimmed by 4 bases and J by 0 bases, leaving 14 bases between them. CDR1 and CDR2 from the germline V gene are SGHRS and YFSETQ. This CDR3 is 17 amino acids long.

The CDR3: CAINGDERGEQFF. The CDR3 DNA follows: TGTGCCATCAACGGCGACGAACGGGGTGAGCAGTTCTTC. The chain joins TRBV10-3 to TRBJ2-1, with D possibly being TRBD2 (5 bases). From germline, CDR1 is ENHRY and CDR2 SYGVKD. The CDR3 totals 13 residues. V lost 7 bases and J 9 bases, leaving 16 bases between the germline ends.